This TCR beta chain was sequenced during a study of T cell repertoires in cytomegalovirus infection. Study-level points and caveats: Pooled public TCR beta family frequency picked out CMV carriers with the relevant HLA.

TCRdb re-called the reads through MiXCR, storing one row per CDR3 protein. Of 450,000 to 650,000 distinct CDR3 sequences listed, just under 40% are singletons. Concerning this clonotype: Its target is unknown.

This CDR3 has 17 residues. Per the germline V gene, CDR1 is SGHTA and CDR2 is FQGNSA. V was shortened by 4 bases and J by 2 bases, with 17 bases between the two germline ends. This sample comprised cultured PBMCs, obtained from culture after CMV antigen stimulation. The chain recombines TRBV7-2 with TRBJ1-4; the D gene is possibly TRBD1 (5 bases). This TCR was recovered from a human donor in good health (CMV status not recorded). Some clones in this sample may be carry-over from other donors' samples. The CDR3 DNA follows: TGTGCCAGCAGCTCTCTAAGGGGCCAGGGCACTAATGAAAAACTGTTTTTT. Its protein product is CASSSLRGQGTNEKLFF.